The entry below gives a single T cell receptor (beta chain) sequence along with its context. Its recognized antigen is unknown. No quality values exist for individual bases; no much larger clone is one base distant. Looking up the germline V gene yields CDR1 MGHRA and CDR2 YSYEKL. V is trimmed back by 11 bases and J by 3 bases, and the junction contains 5 bases that no gene match accounts for. Spanning cysteine to phenylalanine, the CDR3 consists of 13 amino acids. CDR3 DNA is the only sequence kept; it has 39 bases, read in frame from the first base. The protocol used for the library was the immunoSEQ multiplex PCR assay. The multiplex PCR relied on a mix of 60 forward primers for TCR Vbeta segments and 13 reverse primers for TCR Jbeta segments. A multiplex PCR assay on genomic DNA amplified the CDR3 region of rearranged TCR beta genes. Amplified TCR beta libraries were sequenced as 87-base-pair reads on the Illumina HiSeq System. From the authors' description of their analysis: A later analysis counted some 80 million unique TCR beta chains across the 640 or so repertoires, and some 12 million of these chains were shared by at least two donors. To remove PCR and sequencing errors, raw reads were error-corrected and collapsed into unique sequences using a nearest-neighbor algorithm that merged closely related sequences. CDR3 sequences were aligned to IMGT reference sequences to assign V, D and J gene segments. For a sequence to be retained, a match of at least six nucleotides was required to both a V gene segment and a J gene segment. A rearrangement was called productive if the CDR3 had no stop codons and remained in frame with V and J, and every other rearrangement was called non-productive. Following IMGT convention, CDR3 was defined as the stretch from the second conserved V-encoded cysteine up to the conserved J-encoded phenylalanine. In an earlier analysis of roughly 610 of the donors, sequences lacking an unambiguous match to a single V gene segment were excluded. In an earlier analysis of 587 of the donors, a V segment was called functional when productive rearrangements were above 56.7%, and segregating when the standard deviation between donors exceeded 5%. To diagnose cytomegalovirus status from the catalog of TCR beta chain sequences, a statistical classification framework was built. V and J gene assignment, in a later analysis, came from comparing TCR nucleotide sequences with IMGT/GENE-DB human TR gene sequences. Using the TCRdist pipeline, a later analysis assigned CDR3 sequences along with most-parsimonious VDJ recombination scenarios. In a later analysis, each TCR beta chain was defined by its CDR3 amino acid sequence together with its V-gene family, and reads without a unique V-gene family were excluded. To address suspected cross-contamination and a sequencing artifact, a later analysis removed several hundred highly shared, low-generation-probability nucleotide sequences. A later analysis calculated a clonal expansion index for each public chain from normalized within-repertoire ranks of inferred template counts. Generation probabilities in a later analysis came from a VDJ recombination model fitted to out-of-frame rearrangements, and those results were checked against IGoR. A later analysis scored TCR-TCR, TCR-HLA and TCR-CMV co-occurrence with hypergeometric tests, applying a repertoire-size bias correction to TCR pairs. A later analysis estimated false discovery rates by permuting HLA or CMV assignments 20 times. In a later analysis, co-occurring TCRs were grouped using DBSCAN, and TCRdist sequence similarity was added for clustering within HLA-allele-positive subsets. For co-occurrence clustering, repertoires with fewer than 30,000 or more than 120,000 public chains were excluded, along with roughly 5 repertoires with anomalous nucleotide sharing. The source is immuneACCESS, and TCRdb retained only in-frame sequences with V and J called. Part of the clones is not carried over; for the studies checked, unresolved V genes explain less than half of this, and the remainder is unexplained. That table is the source of V, J and clone size, and D and trimming were worked out from the DNA. This sample holds around 250,000 clones; over 70% were observed only once. The ten largest make up around 8.6% of the sample.

This specimen comes from a study of cytomegalovirus exposure and HLA in healthy donors (TCRdb year 2017). At the level of the whole study: An earlier analysis of about 530 of the donors reported over 250 Gb of sequence data and 95 million to 130 million unique TCR beta sequences obtained from approximately 180 million T cells. In the later analysis, no new phenotypic data were used to find candidate immune exposures; instead, reliance was placed on TCR beta sequences and their occurrence across donors. Every discovery cohort repertoire had been produced on one sequencing platform. In an earlier analysis of about 590 of the donors, high-throughput TCR beta sequencing was used to judge whether each TCR beta V gene segment behaved as functional or pseudogenic. The number of typed donors differed by locus: roughly 629-640 for A, B, C, DRB1 and DQB1; roughly 510 for DQA1; approximately 610 for DPA1; and 400 to 480 for DPB1. The T cell repertoires of some 670 subjects were profiled by immunosequencing and related to cytomegalovirus serostatus. In a later genetic analysis, genome-wide SNP genotypes for about three fifths of the roughly 670 donors were used, and that subset was treated as a discovery cohort. Because of strong linkage in the cohort, a handful of DR-DQ haplotypes were treated as single units for association and clustering. Among about 400 genotyped donors of the cohort, an average of roughly 230,000 unique TCR beta nucleotide sequences was sequenced per donor, of which about 19% were non-productive. In addition to the first cohort of 650 to 750 subjects, a separate validation cohort of 120 different subjects was used. HLA typing covered class I and class II loci at four-digit resolution. Donor age, sex, ethnicity and CMV serostatus were collected together with the repertoire data. The aim of the study was to test whether cataloging public T cell receptors could identify signatures of past pathogen exposure. To study patterns of TCR occurrence, a later analysis re-analyzed previously published TCR beta repertoires from under 750 donors and added high-resolution HLA genotyping. To predict cytomegalovirus infection status, the study brought together high-throughput TCR immunosequencing, statistical association of individual TCRs with disease status, and machine learning. An early release that covered several hundred HLA-typed donors contained approximately 300 gigabases of sequencing data and 65 million to 100 million unique TCR sequences. The genetic ancestry cluster associated with self-reported Caucasian donors included about 84% of the 398 genotyped donors.

Paper-wide results and their limitations: In an earlier analysis of around 600 of the donors, most TCR beta V segments were observed in productive rearrangements about 87% or about 30% of the time, broadly matching IMGT annotations. A cluster of highly shared sequence variants was judged likely to be a technical artifact of the sequencing pipeline. Some IMGT-functional V segments, including TRBV6-2 and TRBV6-3, could not be told apart with the 87-base-pair reads, so those segments were excluded. When HLA alleles, especially DR and DQ, strongly co-occurred, TCR associations were difficult to assign to individual alleles. Because counts were too low, roughly 16 rarely observed V segments, including chromosome 9 orphons, were excluded from the earlier analysis of about 500 of the donors. The authors suggested that the approach could potentially be extended to other disease states and immunological phenotypes. An association between a missense DCLRE1C variant and V-gene and J-gene trimming of TCR beta chains was found in a later genetic analysis and replicated in an independent cohort. Immune exposure information for the cohort was limited to CMV serostatus. In a later genetic analysis, fewer N-insertions in productive TCRs were reported among donors in an Asian-associated ancestry cluster than the roughly 640-donor mean. Correlated functional status among segregating V segments might reflect linkage disequilibrium, but an unknown experimental factor could not be ruled out. This cohort had only TCR beta chains sequenced, and the lack of alpha or paired-chain data limited which features could be detected. Most CMV-associated TCR beta chains appeared to be HLA-restricted in a later analysis, and the HLA associations seemed to be driven largely by CMV exposure. Because HLA typing was unavailable for some donors at each locus, only the typed subset was used in association tests. Across donors, most TCR sequences were observed very rarely, whereas some public TCRs were present in many individuals. Compared with equally common non-associated chains, HLA-associated TCR beta chains in a later analysis were more clonally expanded and had lower generation probabilities. In vitro tests confirmed that three of the cytomegalovirus-associated TCR beta chains recognize cytomegalovirus antigens. A further reported finding was that TCR beta sequences accurately predicted the HLA-A and HLA-B alleles for most subjects in the first cohort. According to a later analysis, parvovirus B19, influenza, CMV and Epstein-Barr virus appeared linked to several top co-occurrence clusters. According to a later analysis, TCR association rates differed among HLA loci, with DRB1 alleles showing the most associated TCRs and HLA-C alleles showing the fewest. In the study, around 150 TCR beta chains were listed as associated with cytomegalovirus. Roughly uniform sequencing depth across donors was assumed in presence/absence analyses, although this assumption may not hold. Specific HLA alleles were associated with over 15,000 TCR beta sequences at a false discovery rate of 0.05 in a later analysis. The classifier was reported to diagnose cytomegalovirus status with high specificity and sensitivity in both the original and validation cohorts.

The cohort was made up of 500 to 800 healthy bone marrow donors. At the time of sampling, every cohort member was nominally healthy, though immune exposures that went unrecorded were likely present. The donor tested CMV seropositive, placing the donor among the 289 seropositive members of the cohort. A peripheral blood sample was collected from each donor, and TCR beta sequencing was performed on peripheral blood mononuclear cells. Genomic DNA extraction from the blood cell samples was performed with the Qiagen DNeasy Blood Extraction Kit. Recombination joined TRBV4-1 with TRBJ2-1; TRBD2 matches 9 bases in the middle. Sequencing input: PBMCs. This receptor was identified in a woman aged 55-69 years in good health and CMV-seropositive. At the DNA level, the sequence is TGCGCCTCAGGGCGGGAGGGCTACAATGAGCAGTTCTTC. Translated, this is CASGREGYNEQFF.